This T cell receptor (beta chain) was documented in a study of T cells in narcolepsy (dated by TCRdb to 2017 to 2018). With regard to the full study: Patients with narcolepsy type 1 or type 2 (NT1, NT2) were enrolled in the study together with healthy control donors. Autoreactive T cells targeting hypocretin neuron self-antigens (hypocretin, TRIB2) were sought in narcolepsy patients, and TCR Vbeta sequencing was used to track clonotypes in blood and CSF.

This clone is a singleton in its sample. This receptor's antigen is unknown. No clone much larger than this one lies a single base away; base qualities are absent. Memory CD4+ T cells were sorted ex vivo from peripheral blood of narcolepsy patients and healthy controls for TCR Vbeta sequencing. The germline V gene provides CDR1 SNHLY and CDR2 FYNNEI. Ends trimmed: V by 8 bases, J by 8 bases; bases unmatched to a gene: 7. The CDR3 goes from the cysteine to the phenylalanine over 12 residues. The retained sequence is limited to the CDR3, 36 bases, with the frame set at the first base. Receptors were amplified or captured by the immunoSEQ multiplex PCR assay. This is the immuneACCESS table as TCRdb keeps it, with only in-frame sequences that have V and J called. A part of the clones is gone; compared with another copy, unresolved V genes explain less than half, and the rest is unexplained. Across this sample there are tens of thousands of clones, with approximately 85% seen only once. The top ten clones comprise just under 2.5% of the sample.

The research as a whole found: According to the report, autoreactive clonotypes were detected serially in the blood of the same patients and of different patients, but not in healthy controls. HCRT-specific and TRIB2-specific autoreactive clonotypes were highlighted in plots that compared CD4+ T cell clonotypes in CSF versus blood from the same patient. No sequences matching autoreactive T cell clones were contained in some blood memory CD4+ repertoires from patients and controls. Patients and controls had similar numbers of sequenced blood memory CD4+ clonotypes, with averages of roughly 39,000 in patients and 33,354 in controls.

This receptor was taken from a human donor with narcolepsy. Recombination connected TRBV2 to TRBJ1-2; 8 central bases correspond to TRBD1. The sample comprised CD45RA- memory CD4+ T cells from PBMCs. The cell subset or site label, as the study defines it: memory T cells sorted ex vivo from peripheral blood. The CDR3 has the sequence CASRRTGWGYTF. The nucleotides read TGTGCCAGCCGCAGGACAGGGTGGGGCTACACCTTC.